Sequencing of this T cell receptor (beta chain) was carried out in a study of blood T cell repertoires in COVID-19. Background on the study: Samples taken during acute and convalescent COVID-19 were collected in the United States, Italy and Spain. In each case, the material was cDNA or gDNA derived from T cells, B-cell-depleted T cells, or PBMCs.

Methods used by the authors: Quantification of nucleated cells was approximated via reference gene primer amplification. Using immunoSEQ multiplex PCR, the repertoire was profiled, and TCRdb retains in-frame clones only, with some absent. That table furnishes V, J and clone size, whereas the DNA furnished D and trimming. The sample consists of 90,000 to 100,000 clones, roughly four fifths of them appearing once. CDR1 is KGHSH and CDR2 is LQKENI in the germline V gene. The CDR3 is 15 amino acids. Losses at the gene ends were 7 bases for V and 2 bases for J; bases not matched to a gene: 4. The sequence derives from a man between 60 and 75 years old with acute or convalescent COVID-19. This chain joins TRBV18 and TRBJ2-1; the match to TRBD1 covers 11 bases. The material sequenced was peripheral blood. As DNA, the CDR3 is TGTGCCAGCTACGAGGACAGGGGGCCCTACAATGAGCAGTTCTTC. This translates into CASYEDRGPYNEQFF.